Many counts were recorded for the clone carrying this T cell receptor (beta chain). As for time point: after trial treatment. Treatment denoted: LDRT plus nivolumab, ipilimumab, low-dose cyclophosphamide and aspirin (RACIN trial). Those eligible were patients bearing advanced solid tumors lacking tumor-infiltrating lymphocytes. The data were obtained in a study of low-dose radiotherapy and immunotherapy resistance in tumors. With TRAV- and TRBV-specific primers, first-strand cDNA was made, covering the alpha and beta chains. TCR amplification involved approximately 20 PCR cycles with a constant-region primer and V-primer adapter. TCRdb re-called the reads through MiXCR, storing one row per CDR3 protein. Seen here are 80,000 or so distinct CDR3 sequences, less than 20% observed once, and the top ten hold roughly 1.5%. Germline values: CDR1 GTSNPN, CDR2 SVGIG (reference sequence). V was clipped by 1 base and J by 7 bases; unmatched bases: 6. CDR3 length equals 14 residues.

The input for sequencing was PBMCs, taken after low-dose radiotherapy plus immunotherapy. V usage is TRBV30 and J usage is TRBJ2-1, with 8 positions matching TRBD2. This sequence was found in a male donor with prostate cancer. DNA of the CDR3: TGTGCCTGGAGTGGTGGACTAGCTCGAAATGAGCAGTTCTTC. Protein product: CAWSGGLARNEQFF.